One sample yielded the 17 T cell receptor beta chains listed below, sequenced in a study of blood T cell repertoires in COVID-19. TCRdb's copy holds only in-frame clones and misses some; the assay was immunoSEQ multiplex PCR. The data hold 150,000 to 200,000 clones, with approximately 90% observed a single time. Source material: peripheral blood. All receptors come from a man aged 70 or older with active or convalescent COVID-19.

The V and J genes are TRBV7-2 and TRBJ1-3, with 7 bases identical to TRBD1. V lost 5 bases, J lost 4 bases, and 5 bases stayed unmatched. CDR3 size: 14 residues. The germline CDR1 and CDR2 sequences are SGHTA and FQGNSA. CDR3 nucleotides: TGTGCCAGCAGCCCTCGACAGGGAGGAAACACCATATATTTT. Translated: CASSPRQGGNTIYF. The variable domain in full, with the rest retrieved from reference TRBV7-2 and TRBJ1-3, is GAGVSQSPSNKVTEKGKDVELRCDPISGHTALYWYRQSLGQGLEFLIYFQGNSAPDKSGLPSDRFSAERTGGSVSTLTIQRTQQEDSAVYLCASSPRQGGNTIYFGEGSWLTVV.

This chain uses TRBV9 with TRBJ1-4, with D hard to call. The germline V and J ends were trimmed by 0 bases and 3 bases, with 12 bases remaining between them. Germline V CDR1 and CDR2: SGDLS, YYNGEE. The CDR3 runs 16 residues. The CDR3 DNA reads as TGTGCCAGCAGCGTAGGAGGCGGTGTAGCTAATGAAAAACTGTTTTTT. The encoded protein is CASSVGGGVANEKLFF.

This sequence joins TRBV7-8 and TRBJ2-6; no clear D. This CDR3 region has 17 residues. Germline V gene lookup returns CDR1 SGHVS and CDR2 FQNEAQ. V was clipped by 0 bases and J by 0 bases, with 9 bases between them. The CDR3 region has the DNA TGTGCCAGCAGCTTAGCCAGAACCCACTCTGGGGCCAACGTCCTGACTTTC. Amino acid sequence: CASSLARTHSGANVLTF. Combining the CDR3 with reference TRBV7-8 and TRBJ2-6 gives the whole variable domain GAGVSQSPRYKVAKRGQDVALRCDPISGHVSLFWYQQALGQGPEFLTYFQNEAQLDKSGLPSDRFFAERPEGSVSTLKIQRTQQEDSAVYLCASSLARTHSGANVLTFGAGSRLTVL.

The CDR3 region is CASSLPREALHF. In DNA form, the CDR3 reads TGTGCCAGCAGCCTACCTCGAGAAGCCCTCCACTTT. The chain joins TRBV3-1 (or the pseudogene TRBV3-2) to TRBJ1-6; unclear D gene. Germline V gives CDR1 LGHDT, CDR2 YNNKEL (reference sequence). The CDR3 extends over 12 amino acids. Trimming removed 4 bases at V and 14 bases at J, with 12 bases between.

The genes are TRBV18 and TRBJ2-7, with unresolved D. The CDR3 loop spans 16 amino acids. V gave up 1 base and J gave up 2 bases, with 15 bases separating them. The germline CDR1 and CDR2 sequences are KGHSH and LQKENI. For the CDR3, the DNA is TGTGCCAGCTCACCACTTCGTTCGCAACTGACCTACGAGCAGTACTTC. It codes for CASSPLRSQLTYEQYF. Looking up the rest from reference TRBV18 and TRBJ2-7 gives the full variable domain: NAGVMQNPRHLVRRRGQEARLRCSPMKGHSHVYWYRQLPEEGLKFMVYLQKENIIDESGMPKERFSAEFPKEGPSILRIQQVVRGDSAAYFCASSPLRSQLTYEQYFGPGTRLTVT.

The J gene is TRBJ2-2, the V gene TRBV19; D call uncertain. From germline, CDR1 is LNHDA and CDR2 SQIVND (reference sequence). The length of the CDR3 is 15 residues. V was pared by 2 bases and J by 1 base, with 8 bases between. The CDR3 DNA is TGTGCCAGTAGTATAATGGGCAAGAACACCGGGGAGCTGTTTTTT. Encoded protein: CASSIMGKNTGELFF.

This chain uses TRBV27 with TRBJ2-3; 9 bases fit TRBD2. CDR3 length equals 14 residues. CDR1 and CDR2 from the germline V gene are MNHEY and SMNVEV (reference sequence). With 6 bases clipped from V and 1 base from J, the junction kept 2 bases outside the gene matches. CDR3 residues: CASRRGGGTDTQYF. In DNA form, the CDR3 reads TGTGCCAGCAGGCGGGGGGGCGGCACAGATACGCAGTATTTT.

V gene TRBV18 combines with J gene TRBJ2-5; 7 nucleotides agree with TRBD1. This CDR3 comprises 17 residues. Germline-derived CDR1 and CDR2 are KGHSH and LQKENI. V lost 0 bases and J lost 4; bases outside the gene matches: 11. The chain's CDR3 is CASSPPVGPGGGETQYF. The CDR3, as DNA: TGTGCCAGCTCACCACCGGTTGGGCCAGGGGGTGGAGAGACCCAGTACTTC. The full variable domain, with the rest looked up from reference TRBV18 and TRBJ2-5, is NAGVMQNPRHLVRRRGQEARLRCSPMKGHSHVYWYRQLPEEGLKFMVYLQKENIIDESGMPKERFSAEFPKEGPSILRIQQVVRGDSAAYFCASSPPVGPGGGETQYFGPGTRLLVL.

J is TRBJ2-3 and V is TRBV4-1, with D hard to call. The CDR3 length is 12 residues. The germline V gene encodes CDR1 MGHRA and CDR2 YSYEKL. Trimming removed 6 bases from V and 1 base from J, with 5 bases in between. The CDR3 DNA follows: TGCGCCAGCAGTTTAGGCACAGATACGCAGTATTTT. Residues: CASSLGTDTQYF.

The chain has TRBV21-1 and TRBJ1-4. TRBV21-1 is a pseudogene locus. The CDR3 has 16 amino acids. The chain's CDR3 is CASSPGRETANEKLFF. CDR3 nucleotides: TGTGCCAGCAGCCCCGGAAGGGAGACGGCTAATGAAAAACTGTTTTTT.

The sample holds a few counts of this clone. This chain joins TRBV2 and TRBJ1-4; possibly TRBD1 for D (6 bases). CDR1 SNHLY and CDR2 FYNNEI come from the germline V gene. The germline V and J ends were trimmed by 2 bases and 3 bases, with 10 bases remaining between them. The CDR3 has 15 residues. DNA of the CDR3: TGTGCCAGCAGTGAACGGGCAGGGGCTAATGAAAAACTGTTTTTT. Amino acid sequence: CASSERAGANEKLFF.

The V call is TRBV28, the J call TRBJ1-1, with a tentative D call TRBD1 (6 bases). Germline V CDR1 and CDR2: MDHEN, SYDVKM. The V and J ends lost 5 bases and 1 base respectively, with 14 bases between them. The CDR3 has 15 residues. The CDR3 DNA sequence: TGTGCCAGCAGTCTACTACTGACAGGGAACACTGAAGCTTTCTTT. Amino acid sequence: CASSLLLTGNTEAFF.

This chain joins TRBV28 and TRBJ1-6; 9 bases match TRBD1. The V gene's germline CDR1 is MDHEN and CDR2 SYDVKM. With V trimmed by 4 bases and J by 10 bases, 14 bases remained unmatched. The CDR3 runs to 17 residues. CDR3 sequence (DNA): TGTGCCAGCAGTTCCCAGACCGGGACAGGGCCAAGATCACCCCTCCACTTT. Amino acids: CASSSQTGTGPRSPLHF.

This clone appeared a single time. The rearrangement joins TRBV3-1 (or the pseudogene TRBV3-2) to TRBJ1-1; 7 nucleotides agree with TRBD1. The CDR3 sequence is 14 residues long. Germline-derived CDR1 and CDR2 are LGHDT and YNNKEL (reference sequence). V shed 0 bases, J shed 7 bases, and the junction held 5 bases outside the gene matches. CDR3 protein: CASSQEGGGREAFF. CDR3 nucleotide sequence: TGTGCCAGCAGCCAAGAAGGGGGCGGTCGTGAAGCTTTCTTT.

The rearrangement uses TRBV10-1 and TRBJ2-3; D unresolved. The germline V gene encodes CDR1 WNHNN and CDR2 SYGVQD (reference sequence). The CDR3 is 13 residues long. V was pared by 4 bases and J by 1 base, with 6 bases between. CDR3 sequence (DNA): TGCGCCAGCAGTGTGGCGGGCACAGATACGCAGTATTTT. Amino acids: CASSVAGTDTQYF.

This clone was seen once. This CDR3 reads CASTGQGFNQPQHF. In DNA form, the CDR3 reads TGTGCCAGCACGGGACAGGGTTTCAATCAGCCCCAGCATTTT. The chain uses TRBV28 and TRBJ1-5; 9 nucleotides match TRBD1. The CDR3 extends over 14 amino acids. Trimming took 7 bases from V and 3 from J; bases not matched to a gene: 4. The germline gives CDR1 MDHEN, CDR2 SYDVKM. Full variable domain (outside the CDR3, taken from reference TRBV28 and TRBJ1-5): DVKVTQSSRYLVKRTGEKVFLECVQDMDHENMFWYRQDPGLGLRLIYFSYDVKMKEKGDIPEGYSVSREKKERFSLILESASTNQTSMYLCASTGQGFNQPQHFGDGTRLSIL.

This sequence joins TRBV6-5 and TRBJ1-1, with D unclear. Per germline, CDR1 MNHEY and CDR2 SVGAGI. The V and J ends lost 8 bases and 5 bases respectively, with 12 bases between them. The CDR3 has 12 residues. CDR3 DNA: TGTGCCAGCCGGGGTTTAATAACTGAAGCTTTCTTT. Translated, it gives CASRGLITEAFF.